This T cell receptor beta chain appears in the sequencing data of a study of blood T cell repertoires in COVID-19. Study-wide background: Both acute and convalescent COVID-19 samples were obtained from the United States, Italy and Spain. PBMCs, B-cell-depleted T cells, or T cells were the source of the cDNA or gDNA that made up the material.

V dropped 4 bases and J dropped 4; count of bases not matched to a gene: 8. The CDR3 contains 15 residues. Germline CDR1 GTSNPN, CDR2 SVGIG (reference sequence). Original processing notes: By means of reference gene primer amplification, nucleated cell counts were estimated. Generated by immunoSEQ multiplex PCR, the TCRdb table keeps only in-frame clones and is missing some. The V and J calls and clone size are taken from that table; D and trimming were inferred from the DNA. The sample carries about 230,000 clones, roughly 85% recorded once. The chain couples TRBV30 to TRBJ2-3; 10 bases agree with TRBD2. The sample was peripheral blood. The TCR originated in a middle-aged man with acute or convalescent COVID-19. The CDR3 spells CAWTLLAGLSDTQYF. DNA for the CDR3: TGTGCCTGGACCCTACTAGCGGGGTTATCAGATACGCAGTATTTT.